This T cell receptor beta chain appears in the sequencing data of a study of T cells in Graves' hyperthyroidism and ophthalmopathy (dated by TCRdb to 2018 to 2020). With regard to the full study: Peripheral blood samples were taken at the time of initial diagnosis, prior to any treatment. To identify distinguishing TCR V-J signatures, a discovery cohort of some 100 patients was used, comprising 43 with Graves' ophthalmopathy and 55 to 65 with stable Graves' hyperthyroidism. An independent validation cohort of around 19 hyperthyroidism patients and approximately 16 patients who later progressed to ophthalmopathy tested prospective prediction of ophthalmopathy. The roughly 94 discovery patients were randomly divided into training and test sets at a 7:3 ratio. In more than 5 Graves' hyperthyroidism patients, the study also compared T-cell repertoires from thyroid tissue with T-cell repertoires from blood. After blood sampling, hyperthyroidism patients were treated with methimazole at a starting dose of 30 mg daily, and ophthalmopathy patients were treated with high-dose intravenous methylprednisolone. The paper reports TCR Vbeta CDR3 sequencing of 135 peripheral blood samples: around 45 ophthalmopathy, 70 to 85 hyperthyroidism and some 17 progressor patients.

The TCR beta CDR3 regions were amplified from the RNA transcripts. The TCR CDR3 was subjected to a first round of RT-PCR using the HTBI primer set and the Qiagen OneStep RT-PCR kit. Libraries were constructed in a second round of multiplex PCR, after which size selection and purification were performed. Paired-end sequencing of the libraries was performed with 100 bp reads on an Illumina HiSeq2000. The source study handled its data this way. SOAPnuke was used to process the raw data, with reads discarded if the reads contained adapters or uncalled bases, had a mean Phred below 15, or lacked an exact constant-primer or identifier match. COPE v1.2.5 was used to merge high-quality paired reads, and clonotypes were defined as unique nucleotide sequences. MiTCR v1.1 was used to align clonotypes to the IMGT TRBV, TRBD and TRBJ reference segments. Only V-J combinations with frequency above 0.0001, covering 99.2% of repertoires, were analysed. A TCS score was defined as the ratio between F50 (clonal expansion) and ExV (chaos), using BLOSUM62-based TCRdist between CDR3 peptides within each V-J. Welch's t-statistics and random forest reduced roughly 530 V-J features to 13, which were used in a naive Bayes classifier (R e1071). The Morisita-Horn index was used to measure how similar the thyroid and blood repertoires were. TCRdb took the public reads, trimmed them with fastp at Q25, ran MiXCR for clone calling and kept in-frame beta chains. Rows are combined by CDR3 protein, so each entry shows the most common genes and DNA. Clone size and V and J calls follow TCRdb, not the original study. Across this sample there are more than 95,000 distinct CDR3 sequences, with over 45% seen only once. Roughly 26% of the sample comes from the top ten.

CDR1 and CDR2 (MNHEY, SVGEGT) derive from the germline V gene. There are 12 amino acids in the CDR3, from cysteine to phenylalanine inclusive. Left in the record is the CDR3 DNA by itself, 36 bases read in frame from the first base. V drops 3 bases and J drops 6 bases, leaving 9 bases in between. Results the study describes overall, beyond this receptor: Most expanded thyroid clonotypes (frequency above 0.001) were also detected in blood, suggesting blood repertoires may reflect thyroid immune responses. In validation, the model predicted progression to ophthalmopathy with approximately 71% sensitivity and approximately 74% specificity, a median of about 6 months before onset. Sample size was not statistically predetermined, and investigators were not blinded to group allocation. In cross-validation, a model built on a 13 V-J signature told ophthalmopathy apart from stable hyperthyroidism with over 85% sensitivity and about 81% specificity, and in testing the same model reached 80%/75%.

Worth noting for this clonotype: The antigen it recognizes is unknown. Being one base from a much bigger clone, this may be a read error.

A patient counted as having stable Graves' hyperthyroidism if no progression to ophthalmopathy occurred over 18 months of follow-up. Hyperthyroidism patients were newly diagnosed, had a disease duration of under 2 months, and were aged 18 to 65 years. Patients with uncontrolled infections, other autoimmune diseases, pregnancy or lactation were excluded. Clinical symptoms, serum thyroxine and TRAb, thyroid ultrasound, and orbital computed tomography formed the basis for the diagnoses. Ficoll-Paque density gradient centrifugation was used to isolate PBMCs from approximately 10 ml of fresh peripheral blood. Total RNA was extracted using Trizol reagent, and RNA quality was assessed on an Agilent 2100 Bioanalyzer.

The rearranged chain carries TRBV6-2 or TRBV6-3 and TRBJ2-7; matching of 6 bases hints at TRBD1 as the D gene. Specimen: blood. This TCR derives from a man aged 40-49 years with Graves' hyperthyroidism. The nucleotides read TGTGCCAGCAGTTATAAAGGGGGCGAGCAGTACTTC. Its protein reads: CASSYKGGEQYF.